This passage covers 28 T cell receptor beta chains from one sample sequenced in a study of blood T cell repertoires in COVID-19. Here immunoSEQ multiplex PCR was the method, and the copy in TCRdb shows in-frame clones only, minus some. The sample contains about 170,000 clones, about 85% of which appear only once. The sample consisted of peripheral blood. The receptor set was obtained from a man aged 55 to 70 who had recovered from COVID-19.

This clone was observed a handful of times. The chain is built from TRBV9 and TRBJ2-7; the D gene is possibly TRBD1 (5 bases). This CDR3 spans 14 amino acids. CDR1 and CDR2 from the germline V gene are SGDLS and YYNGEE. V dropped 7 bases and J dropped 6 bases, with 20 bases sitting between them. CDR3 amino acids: CASAIQIQGSEQYF. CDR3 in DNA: TGTGCCAGCGCCATACAAATTCAGGGAAGCGAGCAGTACTTC. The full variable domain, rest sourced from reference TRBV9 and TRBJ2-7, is DSGVTQTPKHLITATGQRVTLRCSPRSGDLSVYWYQQSLDQGLQFLIQYYNGEERAKGNILERFSAQQFPDLHSELNLSSLELGDSALYFCASAIQIQGSEQYFGPGTRLTVT.

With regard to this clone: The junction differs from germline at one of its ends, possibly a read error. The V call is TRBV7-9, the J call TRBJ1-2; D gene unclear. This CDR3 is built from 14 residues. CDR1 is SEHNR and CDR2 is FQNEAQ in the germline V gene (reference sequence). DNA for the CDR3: TGTGCCAGCAGCTCCAGGTCAAACTCCTATGACTACACCTTC. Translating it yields CASSSRSNSYDYTF.

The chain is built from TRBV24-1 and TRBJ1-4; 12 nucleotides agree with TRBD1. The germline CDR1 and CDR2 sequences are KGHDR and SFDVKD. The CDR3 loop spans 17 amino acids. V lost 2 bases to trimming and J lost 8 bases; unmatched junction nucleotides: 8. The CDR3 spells CATSDSGTGGASEKLFF. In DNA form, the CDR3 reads TGTGCCACCAGTGATTCCGGGACAGGGGGCGCGTCAGAAAAACTGTTTTTT.

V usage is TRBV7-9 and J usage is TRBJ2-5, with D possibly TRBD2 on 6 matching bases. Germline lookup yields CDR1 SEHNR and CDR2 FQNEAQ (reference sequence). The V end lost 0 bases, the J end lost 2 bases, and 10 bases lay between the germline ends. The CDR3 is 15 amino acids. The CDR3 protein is CASSLAVGLQETQYF. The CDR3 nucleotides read TGTGCCAGCAGCTTAGCGGTCGGACTACAAGAGACCCAGTACTTC.

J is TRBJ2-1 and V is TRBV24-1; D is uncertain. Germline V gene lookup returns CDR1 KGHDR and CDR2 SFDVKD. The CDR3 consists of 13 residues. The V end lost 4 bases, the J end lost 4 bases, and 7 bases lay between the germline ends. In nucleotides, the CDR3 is TGTGCCACCAGTGAACCCGGTTACAATGAGCAGTTCTTC. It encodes CATSEPGYNEQFF.

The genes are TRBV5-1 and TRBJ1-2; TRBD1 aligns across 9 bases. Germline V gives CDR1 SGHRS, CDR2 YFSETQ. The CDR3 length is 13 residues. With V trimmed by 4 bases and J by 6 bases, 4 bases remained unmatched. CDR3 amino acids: CASSAGQGNGYTF. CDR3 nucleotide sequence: TGCGCCAGCAGCGCAGGACAGGGGAATGGCTACACCTTC.

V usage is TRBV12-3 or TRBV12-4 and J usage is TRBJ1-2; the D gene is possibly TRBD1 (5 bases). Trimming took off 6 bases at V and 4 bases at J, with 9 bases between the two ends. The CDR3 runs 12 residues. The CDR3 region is CASRRQIYGYTF. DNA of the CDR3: TGTGCCAGCAGACGACAGATCTATGGCTACACCTTC.

CDR3 nucleotide sequence: TGTGCCAGCAAGGCAGGCTCTGGGGCCAACGTCCTGACTTTC. It specifies CASKAGSGANVLTF. V is TRBV7-2 and J is TRBJ2-6; D ambiguous. The CDR3 covers 14 residues. Looked up from germline, CDR1 is SGHTA and CDR2 is FQGNSA. The ends were cut back, 7 bases at V and 0 bases at J, with 7 bases in the middle.

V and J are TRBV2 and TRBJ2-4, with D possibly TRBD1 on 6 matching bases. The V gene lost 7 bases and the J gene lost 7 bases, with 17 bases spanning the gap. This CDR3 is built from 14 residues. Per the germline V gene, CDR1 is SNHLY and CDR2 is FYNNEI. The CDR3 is CASIERAQGNIQYF. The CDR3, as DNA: TGTGCCAGCATCGAAAGGGCCCAGGGGAACATTCAGTACTTC.

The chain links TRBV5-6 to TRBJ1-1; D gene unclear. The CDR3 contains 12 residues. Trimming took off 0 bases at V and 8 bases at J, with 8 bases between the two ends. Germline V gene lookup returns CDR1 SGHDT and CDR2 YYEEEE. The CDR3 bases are TGTGCCAGCAGCTTGGGAGAGGTAGAAGCTTTCTTT. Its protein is CASSLGEVEAFF.

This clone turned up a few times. CDR3: CASSQGPGGADGYTF. The CDR3, as DNA: TGTGCCAGCAGCCAAGGTCCAGGGGGCGCCGATGGCTACACCTTC. The chain carries TRBV3-1 (or the pseudogene TRBV3-2) and TRBJ1-2, with 8 bases lining up with TRBD1. This CDR3 has 15 residues. Trimming cost V 1 base and J 6 bases; bases outside gene matches: 7. Germline V gives CDR1 LGHDT, CDR2 YNNKEL (reference sequence).

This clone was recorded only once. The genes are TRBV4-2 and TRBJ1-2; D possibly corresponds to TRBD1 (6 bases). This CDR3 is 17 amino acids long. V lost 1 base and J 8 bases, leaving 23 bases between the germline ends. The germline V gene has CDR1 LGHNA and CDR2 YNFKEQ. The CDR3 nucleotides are TGTGCCAGCAGCCAAGCGGGCAGGGGCGTTGGTTCTGGCGGCTACACCTTC. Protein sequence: CASSQAGRGVGSGGYTF.

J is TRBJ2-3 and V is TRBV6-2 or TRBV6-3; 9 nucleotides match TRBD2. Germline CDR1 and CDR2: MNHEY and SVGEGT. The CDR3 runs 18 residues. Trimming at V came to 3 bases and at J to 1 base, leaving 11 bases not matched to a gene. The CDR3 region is CASSYPAGGHPGTDTQYF. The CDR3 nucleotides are TGTGCCAGCAGTTATCCAGCGGGGGGCCACCCTGGCACAGATACGCAGTATTTT.

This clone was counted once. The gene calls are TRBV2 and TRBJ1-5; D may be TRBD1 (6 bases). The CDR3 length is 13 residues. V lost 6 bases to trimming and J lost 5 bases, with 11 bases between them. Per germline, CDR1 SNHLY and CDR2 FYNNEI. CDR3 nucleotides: TGTGCCAGCAGGAGGGACATCGATCAGCCCCAGCATTTT. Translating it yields CASRRDIDQPQHF.

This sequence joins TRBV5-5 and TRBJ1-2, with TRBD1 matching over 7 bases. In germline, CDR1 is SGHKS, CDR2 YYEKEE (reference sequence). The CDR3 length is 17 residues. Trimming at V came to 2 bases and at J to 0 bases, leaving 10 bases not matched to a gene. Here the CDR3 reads CASSFRRQGTSNYGYTF. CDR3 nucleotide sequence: TGTGCCAGCAGCTTCAGAAGACAGGGCACATCTAACTATGGCTACACCTTC.

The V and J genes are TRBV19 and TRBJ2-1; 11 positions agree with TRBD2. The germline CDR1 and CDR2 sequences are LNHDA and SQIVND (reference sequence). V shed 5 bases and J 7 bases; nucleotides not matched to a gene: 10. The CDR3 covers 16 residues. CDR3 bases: TGTGCCAGTAGTCTGACCCGACTAGCGGGGTGGAATGAGCAGTTCTTC. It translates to CASSLTRLAGWNEQFF.

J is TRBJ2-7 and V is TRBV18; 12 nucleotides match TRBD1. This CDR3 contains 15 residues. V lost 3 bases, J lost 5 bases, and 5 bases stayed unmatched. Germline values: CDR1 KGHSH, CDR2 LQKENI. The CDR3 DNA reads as TGTGCCAGCTCACCTTTCCGGGACAGGGGGCACGAGCAGTACTTC. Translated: CASSPFRDRGHEQYF. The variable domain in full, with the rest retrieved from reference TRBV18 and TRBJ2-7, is NAGVMQNPRHLVRRRGQEARLRCSPMKGHSHVYWYRQLPEEGLKFMVYLQKENIIDESGMPKERFSAEFPKEGPSILRIQQVVRGDSAAYFCASSPFRDRGHEQYFGPGTRLTVT.

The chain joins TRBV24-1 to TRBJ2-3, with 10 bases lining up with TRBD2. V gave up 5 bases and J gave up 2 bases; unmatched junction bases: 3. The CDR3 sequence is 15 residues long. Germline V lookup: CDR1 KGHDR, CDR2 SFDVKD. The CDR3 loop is CATSGTSGPTDTQYF. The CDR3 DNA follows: TGTGCCACCAGTGGGACTAGCGGACCCACAGATACGCAGTATTTT.

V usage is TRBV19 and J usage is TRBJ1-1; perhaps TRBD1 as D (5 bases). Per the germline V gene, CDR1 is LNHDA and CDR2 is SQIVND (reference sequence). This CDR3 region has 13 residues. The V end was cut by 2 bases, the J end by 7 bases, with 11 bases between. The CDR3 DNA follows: TGTGCCAGTAGTATAAATCCTCAGGGTGAAGCTTTCTTT. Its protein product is CASSINPQGEAFF.

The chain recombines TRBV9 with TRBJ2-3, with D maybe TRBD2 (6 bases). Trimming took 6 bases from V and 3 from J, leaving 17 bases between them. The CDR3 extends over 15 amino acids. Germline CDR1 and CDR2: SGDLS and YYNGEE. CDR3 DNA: TGTGCCAGCAACCCCCGCGGGGTGAGGACAGATACGCAGTATTTT. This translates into CASNPRGVRTDTQYF. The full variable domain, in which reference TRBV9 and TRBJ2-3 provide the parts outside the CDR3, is DSGVTQTPKHLITATGQRVTLRCSPRSGDLSVYWYQQSLDQGLQFLIQYYNGEERAKGNILERFSAQQFPDLHSELNLSSLELGDSALYFCASNPRGVRTDTQYFGPGTRLTVL.

The chain's CDR3 is CASSLVPGQGDQETQYF. The CDR3 DNA is TGTGCCAGCAGCTTAGTCCCAGGACAGGGCGACCAAGAGACCCAGTACTTC. The chain carries TRBV7-8 and TRBJ2-5; 8 nucleotides align to TRBD1. CDR1 SGHVS and CDR2 FQNEAQ come from the germline V gene. V shed 1 base, J shed 0 bases, and the junction held 7 bases outside the gene matches. The CDR3 extends over 17 amino acids. Full variable domain (outside the CDR3, taken from reference TRBV7-8 and TRBJ2-5): GAGVSQSPRYKVAKRGQDVALRCDPISGHVSLFWYQQALGQGPEFLTYFQNEAQLDKSGLPSDRFFAERPEGSVSTLKIQRTQQEDSAVYLCASSLVPGQGDQETQYFGPGTRLLVL.

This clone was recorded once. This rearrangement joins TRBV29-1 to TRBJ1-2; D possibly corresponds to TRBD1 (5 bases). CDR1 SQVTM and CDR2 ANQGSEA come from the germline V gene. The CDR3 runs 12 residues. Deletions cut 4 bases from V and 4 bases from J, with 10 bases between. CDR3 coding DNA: TGCAGCGTTGGCGGGGGTGCCTATGGCTACACCTTC. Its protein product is CSVGGGAYGYTF. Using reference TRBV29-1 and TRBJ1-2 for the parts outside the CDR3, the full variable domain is SAVISQKPSRDICQRGTSLTIQCQVDSQVTMMFWYRQQPGQSLTLIATANQGSEATYESGFVIDKFPISRPNLTFSTLTVSNMSPEDSSIYLCSVGGGAYGYTFGSGTRLTVV.

The CDR3 spells CASSLGTVSYEQYF. The CDR3 nucleotides are TGCGCCAGCAGCTTAGGGACAGTCTCCTACGAGCAGTACTTC. This sequence joins TRBV5-1 and TRBJ2-7; 7 bases are a match to TRBD1. V gave up 2 bases and J gave up 0 bases; unmatched junction bases: 2. CDR3 length: 14 residues. Germline V gene data show CDR1 as SGHRS and CDR2 as YFSETQ. The full variable domain, completed using reference TRBV5-1 and TRBJ2-7, is KAGVTQTPRYLIKTRGQQVTLSCSPISGHRSVSWYQQTPGQGLQFLFEYFSETQRNKGNFPGRFSGRQFSNSRSEMNVSTLELGDSALYLCASSLGTVSYEQYFGPGTRLTVT.

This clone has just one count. The CDR3: CASSLSGRAANTGELFF. The CDR3 region has the DNA TGTGCCAGCAGTTTATCGGGCAGGGCCGCGAACACCGGGGAGCTGTTTTTT. The chain joins TRBV27 to TRBJ2-2, with D perhaps TRBD1 (5 bases). CDR3 length equals 17 residues. Germline assignment: CDR1 MNHEY and CDR2 SMNVEV (reference sequence). With 0 bases removed from V and 0 bases from J, the gap between germline ends came to 11 bases.

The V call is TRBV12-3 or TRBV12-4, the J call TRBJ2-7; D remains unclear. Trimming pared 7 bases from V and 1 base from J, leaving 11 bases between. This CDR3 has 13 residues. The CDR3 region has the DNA TGTGCCAGCACATCGGCAGGATCCTACGAGCAGTACTTC. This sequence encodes CASTSAGSYEQYF.

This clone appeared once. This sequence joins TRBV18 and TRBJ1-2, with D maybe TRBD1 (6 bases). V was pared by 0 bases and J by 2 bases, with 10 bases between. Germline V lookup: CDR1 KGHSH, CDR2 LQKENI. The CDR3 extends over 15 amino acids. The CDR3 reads CASSPPGARNYGYTF. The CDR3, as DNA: TGTGCCAGCTCACCACCGGGGGCGAGAAACTATGGCTACACCTTC.

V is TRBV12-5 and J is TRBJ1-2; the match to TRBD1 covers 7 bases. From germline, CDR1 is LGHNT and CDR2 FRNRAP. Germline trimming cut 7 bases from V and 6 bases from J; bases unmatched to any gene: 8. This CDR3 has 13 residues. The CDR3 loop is CASVLQGRHGYTF. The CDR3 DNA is TGTGCTAGTGTCCTACAGGGGCGCCATGGCTACACCTTC.

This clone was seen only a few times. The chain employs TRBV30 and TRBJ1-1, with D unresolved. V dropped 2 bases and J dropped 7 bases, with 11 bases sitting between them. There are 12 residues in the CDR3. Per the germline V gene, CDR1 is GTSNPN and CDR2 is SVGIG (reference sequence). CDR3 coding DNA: TGTGCCTGGAGTCCCCGGGTAAGTGAAGCTTTCTTT. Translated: CAWSPRVSEAFF.